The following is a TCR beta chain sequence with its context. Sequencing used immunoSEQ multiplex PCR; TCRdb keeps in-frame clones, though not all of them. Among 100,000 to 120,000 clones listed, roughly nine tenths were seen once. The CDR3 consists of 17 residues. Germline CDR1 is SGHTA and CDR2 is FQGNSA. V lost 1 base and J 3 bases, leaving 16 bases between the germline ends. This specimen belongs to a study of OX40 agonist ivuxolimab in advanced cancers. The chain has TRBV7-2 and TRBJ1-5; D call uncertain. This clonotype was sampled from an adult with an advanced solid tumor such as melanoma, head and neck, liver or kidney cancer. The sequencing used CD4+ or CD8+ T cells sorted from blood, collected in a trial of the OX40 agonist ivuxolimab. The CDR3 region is CASSLDRMEVDNQPQHF. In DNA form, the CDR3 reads TGTGCCAGCAGCTTAGATCGGATGGAGGTTGACAATCAGCCCCAGCATTTT.